The clone carrying this T cell receptor beta chain was picked up a small number of times. The data were taken from a study of cytomegalovirus exposure and HLA in healthy donors. Primers included in the PCR were 60 Vbeta and 13 Jbeta primers. The protocol was immunoSEQ multiplex PCR, while the TCRdb copy is restricted to in-frame clones and leaves out a portion. The data contain some 200,000 clones, about 9% of them singletons. Sequenced material: PBMCs. The sequence derives from a woman in her 30s in good health and CMV-seropositive.

The CDR3 DNA reads TGCGCCAGCAGCTTGAACTCCCTTGACGAGCAGTACTTC. This gives the protein CASSLNSLDEQYF. J is TRBJ2-7 and V is TRBV5-1; D is unclear. Germline V lookup: CDR1 SGHRS, CDR2 YFSETQ. With 1 base removed from V and 5 bases from J, the gap between germline ends came to 10 bases. This CDR3 contains 13 residues.